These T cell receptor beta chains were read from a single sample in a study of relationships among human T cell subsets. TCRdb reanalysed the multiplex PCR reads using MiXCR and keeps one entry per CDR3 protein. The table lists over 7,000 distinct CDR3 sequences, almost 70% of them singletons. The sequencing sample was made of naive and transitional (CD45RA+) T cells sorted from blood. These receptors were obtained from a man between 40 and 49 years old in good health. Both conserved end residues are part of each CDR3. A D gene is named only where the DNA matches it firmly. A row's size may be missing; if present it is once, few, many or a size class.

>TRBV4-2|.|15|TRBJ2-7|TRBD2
CASSQPTSGVYEQYF
TGTGCCAGCAGCCAACCCACTAGCGGGGTCTACGAGCAGTACTTC
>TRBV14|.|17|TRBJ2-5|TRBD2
CASSLALTSGYQETQYF
TGTGCCAGCAGCCTCGCCTTGACTAGCGGATACCAAGAGACCCAGTACTTC
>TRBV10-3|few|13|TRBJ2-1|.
CAISETQGSEQFF
TGTGCCATCAGTGAGACCCAGGGTAGTGAGCAGTTCTTC
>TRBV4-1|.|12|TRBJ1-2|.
CASSQGIYGYTF
TGCGCCAGCAGCCAGGGAATCTATGGCTACACCTTC
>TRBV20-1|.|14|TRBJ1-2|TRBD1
CSARPRDRVYGYTF
TGCAGTGCTAGACCTAGGGACAGGGTTTATGGCTACACCTTC
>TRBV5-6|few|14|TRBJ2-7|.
CASSLAAGRNEQYF
TGTGCCAGCAGCTTGGCGGCAGGGAGGAACGAGCAGTACTTC
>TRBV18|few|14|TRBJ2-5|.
CASSPGRSRETQYF
TGTGCCAGCTCACCGGGCAGGAGCCGAGAGACCCAGTACTTC
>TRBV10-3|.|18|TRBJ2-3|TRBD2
CAISEPGLAGGSTDTQYF
TGTGCCATCAGTGAGCCAGGACTAGCGGGAGGAAGCACAGATACGCAGTATTTT
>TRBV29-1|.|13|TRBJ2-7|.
CSVVVGAVYEQYF
TGCAGCGTTGTCGTGGGGGCCGTCTACGAGCAGTACTTC
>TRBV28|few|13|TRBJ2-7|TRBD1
CASSGQGGYEQYF
TGTGCCAGCAGCGGACAGGGGGGCTACGAGCAGTACTTC
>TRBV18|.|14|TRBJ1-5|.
CASSPQGINQPQHF
TGTGCCAGCTCACCACAAGGGATCAATCAGCCCCAGCATTTT
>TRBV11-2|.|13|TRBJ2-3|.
CASSLDQTDTQYF
TGTGCCAGCAGCTTAGATCAAACAGATACGCAGTATTTT
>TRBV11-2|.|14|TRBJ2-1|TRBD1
CASSPRQGDNEQFF
TGTGCCAGCAGCCCCAGACAGGGTGACAATGAGCAGTTCTTC
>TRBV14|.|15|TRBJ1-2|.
CASSQDLLPVLGYTF
TGTGCCAGCAGCCAAGATTTGTTGCCAGTACTTGGCTACACCTTC
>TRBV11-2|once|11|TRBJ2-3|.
CASSYDYTQYF
TGTGCCAGCAGCTACGACTATACGCAGTATTTT
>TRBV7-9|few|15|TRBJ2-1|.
CASSRTGVSYNEQFF
TGTGCCAGCAGCCGAACGGGAGTCTCCTACAATGAGCAGTTCTTC
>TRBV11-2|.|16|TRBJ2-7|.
CASSPSRDFTSYEQYF
TGTGCCAGCAGCCCCAGTCGGGACTTCACCTCCTACGAGCAGTACTTC
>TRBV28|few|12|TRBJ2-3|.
CASSTGTDTQYF
TGTGCCAGCAGCACCGGGACAGATACGCAGTATTTT
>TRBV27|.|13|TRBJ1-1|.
CASSLQGWTEAFF
TGTGCCAGCAGTCTACAGGGTTGGACTGAAGCTTTCTTT
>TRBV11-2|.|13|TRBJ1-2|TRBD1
CASSRWGTGGYTF
TGTGCCAGCAGCAGATGGGGGACAGGAGGCTACACCTTC
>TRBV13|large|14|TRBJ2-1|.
CASGFRGPYNEQFF
TGTGCCAGCGGCTTCCGAGGCCCCTACAATGAGCAGTTCTTC
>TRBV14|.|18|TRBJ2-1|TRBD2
CASSQDEGLAGPYNEQFF
TGTGCCAGCAGCCAAGATGAAGGACTAGCGGGACCCTACAATGAGCAGTTCTTC
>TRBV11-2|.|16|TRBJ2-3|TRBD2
CASSYLAGRMTDTQYF
TGTGCCAGCAGCTACTTAGCGGGGCGGATGACAGATACGCAGTATTTT
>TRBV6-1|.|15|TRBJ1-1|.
CASSTPPVMNTEAFF
TGTGCCAGCAGTACCCCGCCTGTAATGAACACTGAAGCTTTCTTT
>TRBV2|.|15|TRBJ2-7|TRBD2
CASSEMASGGGEQYF
TGTGCCAGCAGTGAAATGGCTAGCGGGGGCGGAGAGCAGTACTTC
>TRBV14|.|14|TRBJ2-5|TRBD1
CASSLPQGTETQYF
TGTGCCAGCAGCCTCCCACAGGGGACGGAGACCCAGTACTTC
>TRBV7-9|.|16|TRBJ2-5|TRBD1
CASRLWDRAVEETQYF
TGTGCCAGCCGCCTCTGGGACAGGGCGGTCGAAGAGACCCAGTACTTC
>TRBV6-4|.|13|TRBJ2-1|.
CASSSTPYNEQFF
TGTGCCAGCAGTAGTACACCCTACAATGAGCAGTTCTTC
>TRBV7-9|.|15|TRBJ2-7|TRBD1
CASSSRDSRNYEQYF
TGTGCCAGCAGCTCCCGGGACAGCCGAAACTACGAGCAGTACTTC
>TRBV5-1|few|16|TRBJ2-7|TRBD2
CASSEYTSGGAYEQYF
TGCGCCAGCAGCGAATATACTAGCGGGGGGGCCTACGAGCAGTACTTC
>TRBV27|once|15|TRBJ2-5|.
CASSTDDSDHETQYF
TGTGCCAGCAGTACGGATGACAGTGATCACGAGACCCAGTACTTC
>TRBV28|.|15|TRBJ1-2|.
CASSSYRKPNYGYTF
TGTGCCAGCAGTTCCTACAGGAAGCCTAACTATGGCTACACCTTC
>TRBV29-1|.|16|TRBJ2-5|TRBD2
CSVLGSLAGNQETQYF
TGCAGCGTTTTGGGGTCACTAGCGGGGAACCAAGAGACCCAGTACTTC
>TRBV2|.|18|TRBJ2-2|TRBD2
CASSEAPSGRADTGELFF
TGTGCCAGCAGTGAAGCGCCTAGCGGGAGGGCCGACACCGGGGAGCTGTTTTTT
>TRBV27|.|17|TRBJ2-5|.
CASSLYSGSGREETRYF
TGTGCCAGCAGTTTATATTCAGGAAGTGGTCGAGAAGAGACCCGGTACTTC
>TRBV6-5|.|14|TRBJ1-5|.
CASSYEFSNQPQHF
TGTGCCAGCAGTTACGAGTTTAGCAATCAGCCCCAGCATTTT
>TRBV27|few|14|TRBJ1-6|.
CASSLGRGESPLHF
TGTGCCAGCAGTTTAGGGAGGGGGGAGTCACCCCTCCACTTT
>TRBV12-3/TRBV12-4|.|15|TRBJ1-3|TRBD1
CASRTPGQGGNTIYF
TGTGCCAGCAGAACTCCGGGACAGGGCGGAAACACCATATATTTT
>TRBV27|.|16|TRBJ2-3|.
CASSSDGLPKGDTQYF
TGTGCCAGCAGTTCAGACGGGCTCCCGAAAGGAGATACGCAGTATTTT
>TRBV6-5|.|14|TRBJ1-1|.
CASSYSGGGPEAFF
TGTGCCAGCAGTTACTCAGGGGGAGGACCTGAAGCTTTCTTT
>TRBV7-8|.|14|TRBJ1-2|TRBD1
CASSLVSQGEGYTF
TGTGCCAGCAGCTTAGTAAGCCAGGGGGAAGGCTACACCTTC
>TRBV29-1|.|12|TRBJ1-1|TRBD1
CSGIRGQSDAFF
TGCAGCGGGATCCGGGGACAGTCCGATGCTTTCTTT
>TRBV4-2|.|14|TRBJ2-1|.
CASSQALGPREQFF
TGTGCCAGCAGCCAAGCACTGGGTCCGCGGGAGCAGTTCTTC
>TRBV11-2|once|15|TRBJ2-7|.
CASSSLKDRTYEQYF
TGTGCCAGCAGCTCCTTAAAGGACCGCACCTACGAGCAGTACTTC